This TCR beta chain was identified in a study of blood T cells in healthy people across ages. Study-wide points: Among T cells, TCR beta diversity per million cells dropped roughly linearly as age rose.

CDR3 length: 15 amino acids. V lost 0 bases and J lost 1, with 9 bases in between. Germline assignment: CDR1 MGHRA and CDR2 YSYEKL. All donors came from Russia, were Caucasian and healthy, and spanned ages 6 to 90. Peripheral blood from each donor was collected in a volume of 9.5 to 10 milliliters. This clonotype was detected a few times. Its antigen is not known. For the second PCR, which ran for about 7 to 12 cycles, a sample-barcoded 5' primer and a J-beta primer mix were used. Each CDR3 protein is one row after TCRdb ran MiXCR on the 5' RACE reads. The table includes 600,000 to 800,000 distinct CDR3 sequences, under 25% detected once.

Sequenced material: blood. The source is a man aged 65 to 79 in good health. The V and J genes are TRBV4-1 and TRBJ2-5, with D possibly matching TRBD1 (5 bases). The chain's CDR3 is CASSQDTGIQETQYF. CDR3 nucleotide sequence: TGCGCCAGCAGCCAAGATACAGGTATCCAAGAGACCCAGTACTTC.